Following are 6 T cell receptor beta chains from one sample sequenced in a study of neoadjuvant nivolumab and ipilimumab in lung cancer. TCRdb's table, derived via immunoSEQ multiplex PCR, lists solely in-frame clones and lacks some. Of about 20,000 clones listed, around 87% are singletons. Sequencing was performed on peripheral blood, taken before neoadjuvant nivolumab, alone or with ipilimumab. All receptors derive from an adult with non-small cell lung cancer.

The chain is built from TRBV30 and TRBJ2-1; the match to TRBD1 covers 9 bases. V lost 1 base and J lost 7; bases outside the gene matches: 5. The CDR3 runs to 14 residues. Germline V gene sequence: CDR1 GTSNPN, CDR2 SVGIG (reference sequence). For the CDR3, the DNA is TGTGCCTGGAGTGAGGGGACAGGGTATAATGAGCAGTTCTTC. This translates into CAWSEGTGYNEQFF.

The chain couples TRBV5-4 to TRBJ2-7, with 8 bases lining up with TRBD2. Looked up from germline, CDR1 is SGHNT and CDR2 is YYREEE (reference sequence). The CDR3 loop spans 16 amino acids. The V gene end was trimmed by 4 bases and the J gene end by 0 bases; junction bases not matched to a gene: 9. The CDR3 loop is CASSSTSGTFSYEQYF. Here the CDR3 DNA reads TGTGCCAGCAGCAGCACTAGCGGAACTTTCTCCTACGAGCAGTACTTC.

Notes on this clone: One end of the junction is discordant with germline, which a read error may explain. As DNA, the CDR3 is TGTGCTAGCAGCCGGACAGTCACAGATACGCAGTATTTT. This encodes CASSRTVTDTQYF. V and J are TRBV7-7 and TRBJ2-3; a weak D match, TRBD1 (6 bases). Germline V CDR1 and CDR2: SSHAT, FNYEAQ (reference sequence). The CDR3 has 13 amino acids.

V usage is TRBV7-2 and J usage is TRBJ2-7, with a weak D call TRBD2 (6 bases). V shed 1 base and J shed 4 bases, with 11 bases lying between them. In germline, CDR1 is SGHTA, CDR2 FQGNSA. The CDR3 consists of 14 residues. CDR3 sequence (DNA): TGTGCCAGCAGCTTAGAGGACGGGAGTTACGAGCAGTACTTC. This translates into CASSLEDGSYEQYF.

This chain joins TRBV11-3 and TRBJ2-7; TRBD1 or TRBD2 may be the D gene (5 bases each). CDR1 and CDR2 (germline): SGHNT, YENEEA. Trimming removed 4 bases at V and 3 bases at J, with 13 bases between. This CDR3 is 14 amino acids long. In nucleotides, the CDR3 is TGTGCCAGCAGCTCATCACTTGGGGGCTACGAGCAGTACTTC. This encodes CASSSSLGGYEQYF.

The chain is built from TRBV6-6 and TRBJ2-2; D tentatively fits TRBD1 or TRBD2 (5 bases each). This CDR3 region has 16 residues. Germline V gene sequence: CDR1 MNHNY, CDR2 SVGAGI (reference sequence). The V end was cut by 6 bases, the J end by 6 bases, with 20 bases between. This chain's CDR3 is CASSASRPTAAGELFF. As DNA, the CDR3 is TGTGCCAGCAGCGCCTCGAGACCGACAGCGGCCGGGGAGCTGTTTTTT.